Below, 12 T cell receptor beta chains from the same sample are listed, as sequenced in a study of T cells in Graves' hyperthyroidism and ophthalmopathy. RNA transcripts gave rise to amplified TCR beta CDR3 regions. The primer set for the first-round RT-PCR of the TCR CDR3 was HTBI. TCRdb used MiXCR to reprocess the multiplex PCR reads, holding one entry per CDR3 protein. Among roughly 740,000 distinct CDR3 sequences listed, about 16% were seen once. Sequenced sample: blood. The source is a man between 18 and 35 years old with Graves' hyperthyroidism.

Points on this clonotype: A single base separates this from a much larger clone, so it may be a read error. The chain recombines TRBV6-1 with TRBJ2-5; D is undetermined. The germline CDR1 and CDR2 sequences are MNHNS and SASEGT. The CDR3 is 12 residues long. The CDR3 nucleotides are TGTGCCACTAAAACGGTTCAAGAGTCCCAGTACTTC. Protein: CATKTVQESQYF.

This clonotype was seen a few times. V gene TRBV28 combines with J gene TRBJ1-4; D not certain. Trimming took 1 base from V and 1 from J, leaving 7 bases between them. In germline, CDR1 is MDHEN, CDR2 SYDVKM. CDR3 size: 15 residues. This CDR3 reads CASSLFQETNEKLFF. DNA of the CDR3: TGTGCCAGCAGTTTATTCCAGGAAACTAATGAAAAACTGTTTTTT.

A few counts support this clonotype. The chain uses TRBV3-1 and TRBJ2-7; maybe TRBD2 (6 bases). The CDR3 is 16 residues long. V lost 0 bases and J lost 0, with 12 bases in between. Germline V gene data show CDR1 as LGHDT and CDR2 as YNNKEL (reference sequence). CDR3 region: CASSQEQRASSYEQYF. CDR3 nucleotides: TGTGCCAGCAGCCAAGAGCAGCGGGCTAGCTCCTACGAGCAGTACTTC.

A few counts support this clonotype. CDR3 DNA sequence: TGTGCCAGCAGCGTAGCCCCAGCGGGGTACGAGCAGTACTTC. Translating gives CASSVAPAGYEQYF. The chain recombines TRBV9 with TRBJ2-7; TRBD2 agrees at 7 bases. This CDR3 region has 14 residues. Germline V gene sequence: CDR1 SGDLS, CDR2 YYNGEE. The V gene end was trimmed by 0 bases and the J gene end by 4 bases; junction bases not matched to a gene: 4.

This clonotype was seen only a few times. The chain has TRBV9 and TRBJ2-3, with 9 bases lining up with TRBD2. There are 13 residues in the CDR3. Trimming took 8 bases from V and 6 from J; bases not matched to a gene: 7. Germline CDR1 and CDR2: SGDLS and YYNGEE. CDR3 residues: CASNSGSGDTQYF. In nucleotides, the CDR3 is TGTGCCAGTAATAGCGGGAGTGGGGATACGCAGTATTTT.

This clonotype was counted ten times or more. The V call is TRBV2, the J call TRBJ2-7; D possibly uses TRBD1 or TRBD2 (5 bases each). The ends were cut back, 6 bases at V and 2 bases at J, with 14 bases in the middle. This CDR3 comprises 14 residues. The germline gives CDR1 SNHLY, CDR2 FYNNEI. Here the CDR3 DNA reads TGTGCCAGCAGCATTAGGGACGGCGCCTACGAGCAGTACTTC. The encoded protein is CASSIRDGAYEQYF.

In this sample, this clonotype turned up many times. CDR3 nucleotide sequence: TGCGCCAGCAGCTTGGGGGCTAGCGGGAGACGGGATGAGCAGTTCTTC. Translating gives CASSLGASGRRDEQFF. J is TRBJ2-1 and V is TRBV5-1, with 10 bases fitting TRBD2. The CDR3 is made up of 16 amino acids. From germline, CDR1 is SGHRS and CDR2 YFSETQ. Trimming removed 0 bases from V and 8 bases from J; junction bases left unmatched: 8.

The rearrangement links TRBV28 to TRBJ1-3; D is perhaps TRBD1 (5 bases). The V gene's germline CDR1 is MDHEN and CDR2 SYDVKM. V was cut by 6 bases and J by 7 bases, with 22 bases left in between. This CDR3 comprises 16 residues. This CDR3 reads CASSSLDGGDWNTIYF. CDR3 sequence (DNA): TGTGCCAGCAGCAGTCTAGACGGGGGAGATTGGAACACCATATATTTT.

This clonotype occurred many times. This chain connects TRBV7-8 to TRBJ2-6; tentatively, D is TRBD1 (5 bases). CDR1 is SGHVS, CDR2 FQNEAQ, per germline. CDR3 length: 18 residues. The ends were cut back, 3 bases at V and 0 bases at J, with 15 bases in the middle. The CDR3 DNA follows: TGTGCCAGCAGCTTTCTAGGCAGGGCCTACTCTGGGGCCAACGTCCTGACTTTC. This encodes CASSFLGRAYSGANVLTF.

This clonotype was recorded a few times. The CDR3 DNA reads TGCAGCGTTCGGGACAGGGCTGTCCATGAGCAGTTCTTC. The encoded protein is CSVRDRAVHEQFF. The chain has TRBV29-1 and TRBJ2-1, with 9 nucleotides matching TRBD1. The CDR3 has 13 amino acids. Germline values: CDR1 SQVTM, CDR2 ANQGSEA. V trimming: 5 bases; J trimming: 8 bases; junction bases outside the gene matches: 7.

This clonotype was seen many times. The chain recombines TRBV28 with TRBJ1-6; 10 positions match TRBD1. This CDR3 has 15 residues. Germline V gene data show CDR1 as MDHEN and CDR2 as SYDVKM. The V and J ends lost 1 base and 8 bases, in that order; junction bases with no gene match: 2. CDR3 bases: TGTGCCAGCAGTTTATCCGGGACAGGGGATTCACCCCTCCACTTT. This encodes CASSLSGTGDSPLHF. Filled out from reference TRBV28 and TRBJ1-6, the complete variable domain reads DVKVTQSSRYLVKRTGEKVFLECVQDMDHENMFWYRQDPGLGLRLIYFSYDVKMKEKGDIPEGYSVSREKKERFSLILESASTNQTSMYLCASSLSGTGDSPLHFGNGTRLTVT.

This clonotype was seen a few times. The chain joins TRBV7-9 to TRBJ2-1; 7 bases are a match to TRBD1. V shed 2 bases, J shed 7 bases, and the junction held 11 bases outside the gene matches. The CDR3 is 16 amino acids. Germline CDR1 reads SEHNR; CDR2 reads FQNEAQ (reference sequence). The CDR3 nucleotides are TGTGCCAGCAGCTTACATTCCGGGACAGCCTTTAATGAGCAGTTCTTC. This translates into CASSLHSGTAFNEQFF.